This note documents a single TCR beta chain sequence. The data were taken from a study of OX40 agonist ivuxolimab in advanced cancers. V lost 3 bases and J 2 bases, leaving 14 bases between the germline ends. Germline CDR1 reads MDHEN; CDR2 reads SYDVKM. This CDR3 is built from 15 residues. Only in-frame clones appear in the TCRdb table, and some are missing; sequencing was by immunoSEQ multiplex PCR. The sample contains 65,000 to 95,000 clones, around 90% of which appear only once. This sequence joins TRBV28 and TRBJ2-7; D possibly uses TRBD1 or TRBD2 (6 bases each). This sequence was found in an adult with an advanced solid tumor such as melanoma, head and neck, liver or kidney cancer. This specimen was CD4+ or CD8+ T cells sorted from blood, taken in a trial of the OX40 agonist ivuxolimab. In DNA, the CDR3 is TGTGCCAGCAGTTTCTCCGGGGGCCCCACCTACGAGCAGTACTTC. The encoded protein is CASSFSGGPTYEQYF. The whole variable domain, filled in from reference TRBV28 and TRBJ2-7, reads DVKVTQSSRYLVKRTGEKVFLECVQDMDHENMFWYRQDPGLGLRLIYFSYDVKMKEKGDIPEGYSVSREKKERFSLILESASTNQTSMYLCASSFSGGPTYEQYFGPGTRLTVT.